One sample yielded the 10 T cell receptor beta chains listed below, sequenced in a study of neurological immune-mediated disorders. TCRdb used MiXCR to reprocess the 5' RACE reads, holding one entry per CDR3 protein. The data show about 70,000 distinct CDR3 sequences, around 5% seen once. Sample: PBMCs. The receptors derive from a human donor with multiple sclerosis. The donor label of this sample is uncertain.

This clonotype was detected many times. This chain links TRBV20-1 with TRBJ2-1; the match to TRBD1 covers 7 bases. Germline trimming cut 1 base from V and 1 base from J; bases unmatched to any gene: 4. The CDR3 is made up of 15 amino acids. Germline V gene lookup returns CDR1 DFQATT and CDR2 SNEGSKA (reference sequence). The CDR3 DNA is TGCAGTGCTAGAGGGACAGGAGATTCCTACAATGAGCAGTTCTTC. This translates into CSARGTGDSYNEQFF.

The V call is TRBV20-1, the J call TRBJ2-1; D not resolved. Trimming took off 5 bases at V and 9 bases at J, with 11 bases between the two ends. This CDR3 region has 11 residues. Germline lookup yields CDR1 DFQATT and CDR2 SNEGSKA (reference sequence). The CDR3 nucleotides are TGCAGTGCTTTCTCGCACGGTGAGCAGTTCTTC. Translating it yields CSAFSHGEQFF.

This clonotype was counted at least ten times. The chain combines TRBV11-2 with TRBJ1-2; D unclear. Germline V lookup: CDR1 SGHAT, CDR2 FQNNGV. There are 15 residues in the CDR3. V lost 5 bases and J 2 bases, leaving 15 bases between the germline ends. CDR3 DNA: TGTGCCAGCAGCCCAGAAGTAGGGCTAAACTATGGCTACACCTTC. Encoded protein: CASSPEVGLNYGYTF.

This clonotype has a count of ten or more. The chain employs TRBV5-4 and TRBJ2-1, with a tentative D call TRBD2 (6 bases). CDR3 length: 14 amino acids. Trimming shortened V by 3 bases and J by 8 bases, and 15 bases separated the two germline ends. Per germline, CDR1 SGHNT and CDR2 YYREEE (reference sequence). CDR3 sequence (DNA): TGTGCCAGCAGCTCCCAGATCACGGGGGATGAGCAGTTCTTC. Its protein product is CASSSQITGDEQFF.

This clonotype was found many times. The CDR3 sequence: CASSPRQGSGIHNEQFF. For the CDR3, the DNA is TGTGCCAGCAGCCCGCGACAGGGGAGTGGGATCCACAATGAGCAGTTCTTC. The chain is built from TRBV11-2 and TRBJ2-1; 8 bases agree with TRBD1. Germline V CDR1 and CDR2: SGHAT, FQNNGV. There are 17 residues in the CDR3. Trimming removed 5 bases from V and 5 bases from J; junction bases left unmatched: 14.

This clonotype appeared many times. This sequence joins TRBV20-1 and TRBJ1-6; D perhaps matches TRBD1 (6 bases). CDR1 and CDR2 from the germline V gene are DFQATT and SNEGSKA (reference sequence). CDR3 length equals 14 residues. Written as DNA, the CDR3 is TGCAGCGCGTCCTTGGGGGCAGGGGATTCACCCCTCCACTTT. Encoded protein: CSASLGAGDSPLHF.

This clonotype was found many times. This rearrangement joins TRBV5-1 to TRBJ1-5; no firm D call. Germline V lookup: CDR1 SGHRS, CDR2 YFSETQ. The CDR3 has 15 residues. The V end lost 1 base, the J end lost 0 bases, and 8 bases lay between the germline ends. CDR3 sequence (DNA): TGCGCCAGCAGCTTGACAATGGGTAGCAATCAGCCCCAGCATTTT. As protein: CASSLTMGSNQPQHF. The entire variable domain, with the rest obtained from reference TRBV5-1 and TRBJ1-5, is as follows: KAGVTQTPRYLIKTRGQQVTLSCSPISGHRSVSWYQQTPGQGLQFLFEYFSETQRNKGNFPGRFSGRQFSNSRSEMNVSTLELGDSALYLCASSLTMGSNQPQHFGDGTRLSIL.

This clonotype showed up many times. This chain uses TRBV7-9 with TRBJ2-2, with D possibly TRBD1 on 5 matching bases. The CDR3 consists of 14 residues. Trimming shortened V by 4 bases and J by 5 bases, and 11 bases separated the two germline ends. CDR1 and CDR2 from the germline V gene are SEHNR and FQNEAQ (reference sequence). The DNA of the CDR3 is TGTGCCAGCAGCTACCGAGACAGTACCGGGGAGCTGTTTTTT. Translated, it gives CASSYRDSTGELFF.

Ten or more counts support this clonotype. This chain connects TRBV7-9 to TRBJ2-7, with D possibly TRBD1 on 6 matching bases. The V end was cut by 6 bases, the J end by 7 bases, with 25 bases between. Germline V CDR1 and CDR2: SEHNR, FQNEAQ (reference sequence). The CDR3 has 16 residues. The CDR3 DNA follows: TGTGCCAGCAGTTACCCCCCGCAGGGGCCTCGCGAGGAGCAGTACTTC. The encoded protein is CASSYPPQGPREEQYF.

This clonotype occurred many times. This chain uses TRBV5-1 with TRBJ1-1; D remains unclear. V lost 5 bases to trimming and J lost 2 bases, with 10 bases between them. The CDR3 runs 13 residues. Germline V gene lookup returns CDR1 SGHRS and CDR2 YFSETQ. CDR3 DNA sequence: TGCGCCAGCAGTCAGGCTATCAACACTGAAGCTTTCTTT. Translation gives CASSQAINTEAFF.